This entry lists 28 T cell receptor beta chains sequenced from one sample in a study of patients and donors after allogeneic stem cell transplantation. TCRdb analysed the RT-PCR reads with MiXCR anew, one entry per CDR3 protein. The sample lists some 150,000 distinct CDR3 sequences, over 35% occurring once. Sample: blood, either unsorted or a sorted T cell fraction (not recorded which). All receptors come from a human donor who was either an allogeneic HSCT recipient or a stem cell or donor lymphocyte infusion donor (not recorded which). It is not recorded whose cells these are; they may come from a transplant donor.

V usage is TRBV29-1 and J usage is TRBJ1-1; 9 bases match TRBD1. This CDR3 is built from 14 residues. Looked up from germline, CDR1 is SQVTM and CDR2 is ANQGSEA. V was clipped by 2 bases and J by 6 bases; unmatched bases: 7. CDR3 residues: CSVELTGGSAEAFF. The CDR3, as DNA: TGCAGCGTTGAATTAACAGGGGGCTCCGCTGAAGCTTTCTTT.

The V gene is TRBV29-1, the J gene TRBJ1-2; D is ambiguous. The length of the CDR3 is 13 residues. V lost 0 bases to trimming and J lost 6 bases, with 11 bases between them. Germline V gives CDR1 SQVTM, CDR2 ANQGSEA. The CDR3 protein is CSVEDRTENGYTF. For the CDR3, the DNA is TGCAGCGTTGAAGATCGTACAGAGAATGGCTACACCTTC.

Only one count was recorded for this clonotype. In nucleotides, the CDR3 is TGTGCCAGCAGTTTGCACAGCGGGGGGGCCTTAAATGAGCAGTTCTTC. Its protein is CASSLHSGGALNEQFF. This chain joins TRBV12-3 or TRBV12-4 and TRBJ2-1; TRBD2 matches at 10 bases. The CDR3 runs 16 residues. Trimming at V came to 3 bases and at J to 7 bases, leaving 9 bases not matched to a gene.

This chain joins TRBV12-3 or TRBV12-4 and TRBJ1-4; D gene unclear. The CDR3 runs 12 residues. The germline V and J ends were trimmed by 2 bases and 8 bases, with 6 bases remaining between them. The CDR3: CASSLNSEKLFF. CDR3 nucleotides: TGTGCCAGCAGTTTAAACAGCGAAAAACTGTTTTTT.

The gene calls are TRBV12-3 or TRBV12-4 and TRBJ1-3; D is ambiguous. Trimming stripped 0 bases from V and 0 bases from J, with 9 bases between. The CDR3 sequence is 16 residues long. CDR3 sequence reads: CASSLAGIPSGNTIYF. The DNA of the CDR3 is TGTGCCAGCAGTTTAGCAGGGATTCCCTCTGGAAACACCATATATTTT.

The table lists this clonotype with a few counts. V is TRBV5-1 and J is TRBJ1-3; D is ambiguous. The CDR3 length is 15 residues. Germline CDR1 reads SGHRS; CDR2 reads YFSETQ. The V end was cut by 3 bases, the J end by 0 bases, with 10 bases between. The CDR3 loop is CASSSTAYSGNTIYF. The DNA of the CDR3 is TGCGCCAGCAGCTCTACAGCATACTCTGGAAACACCATATATTTT.

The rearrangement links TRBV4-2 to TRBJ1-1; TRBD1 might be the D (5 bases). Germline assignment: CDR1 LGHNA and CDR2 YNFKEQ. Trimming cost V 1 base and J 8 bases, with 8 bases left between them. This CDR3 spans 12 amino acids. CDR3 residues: CASSQVSGEAFF. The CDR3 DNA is TGTGCCAGCAGCCAAGTATCAGGGGAAGCTTTCTTT.

The CDR3 DNA sequence: TGTGCCAGCAGACCGGGACAGGGGGCCCATGAGCAGTTCTTC. This translates into CASRPGQGAHEQFF. The V gene is TRBV12-3 or TRBV12-4, the J gene TRBJ2-1; 12 bases map to TRBD1. This CDR3 comprises 14 residues. V gave up 6 bases and J gave up 8 bases; unmatched junction bases: 5.

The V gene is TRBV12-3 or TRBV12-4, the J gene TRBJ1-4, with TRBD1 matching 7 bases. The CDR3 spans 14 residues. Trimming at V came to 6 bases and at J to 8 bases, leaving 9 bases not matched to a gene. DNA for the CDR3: TGTGCCAGCAGGCCGACAGGGATGAACGAAAAACTGTTTTTT. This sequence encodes CASRPTGMNEKLFF.

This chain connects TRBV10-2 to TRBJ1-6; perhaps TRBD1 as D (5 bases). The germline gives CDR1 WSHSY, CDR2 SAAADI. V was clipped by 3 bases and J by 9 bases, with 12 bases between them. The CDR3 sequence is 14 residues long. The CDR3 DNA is TGCGCCAGCAGTGACCTATCACAGGTTTCACCCCTCCACTTT. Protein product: CASSDLSQVSPLHF.

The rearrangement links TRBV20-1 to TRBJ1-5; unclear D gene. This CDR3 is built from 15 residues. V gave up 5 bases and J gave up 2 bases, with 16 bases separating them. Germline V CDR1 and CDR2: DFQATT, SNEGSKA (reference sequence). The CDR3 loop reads CSAPRGGRGNQPQHF. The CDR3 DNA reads TGCAGTGCTCCTCGGGGAGGGAGGGGCAATCAGCCCCAGCATTTT.

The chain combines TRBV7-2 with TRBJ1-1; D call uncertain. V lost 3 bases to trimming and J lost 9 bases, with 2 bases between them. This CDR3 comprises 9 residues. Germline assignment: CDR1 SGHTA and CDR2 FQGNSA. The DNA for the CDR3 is TGTGCCAGCAGCTTTCAAGCTTTCTTT. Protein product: CASSFQAFF.

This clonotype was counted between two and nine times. For the CDR3, the DNA is TGTGCCAGCAGCCAACCCTCCATGGGGGGCTACACCTTC. Translation gives CASSQPSMGGYTF. The rearrangement uses TRBV7-9 and TRBJ1-2; D gene uncertain. The CDR3 is 13 amino acids. V lost 5 bases to trimming and J lost 8 bases, with 15 bases between them. Per germline, CDR1 SEHNR and CDR2 FQNEAQ (reference sequence).

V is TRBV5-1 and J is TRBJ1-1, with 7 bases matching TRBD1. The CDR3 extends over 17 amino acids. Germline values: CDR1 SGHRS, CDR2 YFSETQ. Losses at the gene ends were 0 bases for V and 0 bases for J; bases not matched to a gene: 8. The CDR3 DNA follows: TGCGCCAGCAGCTTGGTACGGACAGGAACTATGAACACTGAAGCTTTCTTT. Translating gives CASSLVRTGTMNTEAFF.

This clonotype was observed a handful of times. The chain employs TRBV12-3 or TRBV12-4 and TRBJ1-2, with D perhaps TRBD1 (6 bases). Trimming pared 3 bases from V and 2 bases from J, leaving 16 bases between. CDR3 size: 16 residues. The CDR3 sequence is CASSFALPTGNYGYTF. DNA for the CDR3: TGTGCCAGCAGTTTCGCCCTTCCAACAGGGAACTATGGCTACACCTTC.

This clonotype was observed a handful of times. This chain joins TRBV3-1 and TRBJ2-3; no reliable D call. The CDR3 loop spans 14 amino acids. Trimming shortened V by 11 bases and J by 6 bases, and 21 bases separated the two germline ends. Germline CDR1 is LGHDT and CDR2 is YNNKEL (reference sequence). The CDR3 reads CASSRGKTRDTQYF. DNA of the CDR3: TGTGCCTCCTCCAGAGGCAAGACGAGGGATACGCAGTATTTT.

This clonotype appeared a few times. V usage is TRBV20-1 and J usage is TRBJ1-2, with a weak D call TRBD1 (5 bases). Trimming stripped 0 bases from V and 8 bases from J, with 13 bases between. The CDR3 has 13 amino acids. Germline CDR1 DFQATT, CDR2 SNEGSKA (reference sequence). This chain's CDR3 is CSARDLGDAGYTF. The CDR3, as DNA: TGCAGTGCTAGAGATCTAGGGGACGCCGGCTACACCTTC.

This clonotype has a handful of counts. The CDR3 bases are TGCGCCAGCAGCTTGGACGGGACAGCGAAATCTGGAAACACCATATATTTT. Its protein product is CASSLDGTAKSGNTIYF. The chain employs TRBV5-1 and TRBJ1-3, with 7 bases matching TRBD1. The CDR3 extends over 17 amino acids. Trimming cost V 0 bases and J 1 base; bases outside gene matches: 7. Germline assignment: CDR1 SGHRS and CDR2 YFSETQ.

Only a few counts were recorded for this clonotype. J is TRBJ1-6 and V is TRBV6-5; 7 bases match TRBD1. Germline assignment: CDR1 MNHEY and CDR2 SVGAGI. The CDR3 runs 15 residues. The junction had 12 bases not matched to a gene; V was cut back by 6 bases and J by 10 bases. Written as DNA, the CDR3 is TGTGCCAGCAGCTCAACCGGGACAGTGGGATCACCCCTCCACTTT. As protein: CASSSTGTVGSPLHF.

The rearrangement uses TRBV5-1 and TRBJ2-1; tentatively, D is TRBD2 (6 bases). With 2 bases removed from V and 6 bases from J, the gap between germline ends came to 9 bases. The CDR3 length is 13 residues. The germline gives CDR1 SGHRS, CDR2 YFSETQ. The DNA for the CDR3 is TGCGCCAGCAGCTTTAGCGGAATCAATGAGCAGTTCTTC. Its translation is CASSFSGINEQFF.

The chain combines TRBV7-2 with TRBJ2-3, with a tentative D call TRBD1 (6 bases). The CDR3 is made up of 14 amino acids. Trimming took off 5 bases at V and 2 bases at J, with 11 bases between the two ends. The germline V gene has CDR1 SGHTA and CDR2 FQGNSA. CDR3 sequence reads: CASSPRDITDTQYF. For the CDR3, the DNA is TGTGCCAGCAGCCCGAGGGACATCACAGATACGCAGTATTTT.

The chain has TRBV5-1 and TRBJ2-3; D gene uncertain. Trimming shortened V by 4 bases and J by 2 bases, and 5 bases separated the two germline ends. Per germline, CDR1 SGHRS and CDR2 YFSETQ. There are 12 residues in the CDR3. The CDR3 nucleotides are TGCGCCAGCAGCCTCACCACAGATACGCAGTATTTT. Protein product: CASSLTTDTQYF. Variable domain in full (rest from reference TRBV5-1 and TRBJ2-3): KAGVTQTPRYLIKTRGQQVTLSCSPISGHRSVSWYQQTPGQGLQFLFEYFSETQRNKGNFPGRFSGRQFSNSRSEMNVSTLELGDSALYLCASSLTTDTQYFGPGTRLTVL.

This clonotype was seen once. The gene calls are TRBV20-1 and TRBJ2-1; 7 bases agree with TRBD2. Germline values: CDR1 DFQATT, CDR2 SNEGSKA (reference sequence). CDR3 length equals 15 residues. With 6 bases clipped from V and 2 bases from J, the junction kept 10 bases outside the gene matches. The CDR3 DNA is TGCAGTGCCGCGGGGCGGGGGACCACCTACAATGAGCAGTTCTTC. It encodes CSAAGRGTTYNEQFF.

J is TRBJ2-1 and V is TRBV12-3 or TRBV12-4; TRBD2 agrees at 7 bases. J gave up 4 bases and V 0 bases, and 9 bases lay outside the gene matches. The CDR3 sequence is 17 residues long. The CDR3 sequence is CASSLALGGREYNEQFF. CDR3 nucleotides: TGTGCCAGCAGTTTAGCGCTTGGGGGGAGGGAATACAATGAGCAGTTCTTC.

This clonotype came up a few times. In DNA form, the CDR3 reads TGCGCCAGCAGCTTCATGGGTTTGAACACTGAAGCTTTCTTT. Translating gives CASSFMGLNTEAFF. The chain carries TRBV5-1 and TRBJ1-1; D remains unclear. The V gene lost 2 bases and the J gene lost 0 bases, with 8 bases spanning the gap. The CDR3 extends over 14 amino acids. The V gene's germline CDR1 is SGHRS and CDR2 YFSETQ.

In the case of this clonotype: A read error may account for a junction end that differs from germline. This CDR3 is CSVLTGGNSGYTF. CDR3 DNA: TGCAGCGTATTGACAGGGGGCAACTCTGGCTACACCTTC. The J gene is TRBJ1-2, the V gene TRBV29-1, with 10 bases identical to TRBD1. This CDR3 spans 13 amino acids. The germline V gene encodes CDR1 SQVTM and CDR2 ANQGSEA.

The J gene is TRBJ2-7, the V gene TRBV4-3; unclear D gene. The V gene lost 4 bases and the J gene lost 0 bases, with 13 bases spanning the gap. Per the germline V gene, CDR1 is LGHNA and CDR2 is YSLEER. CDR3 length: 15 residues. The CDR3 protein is CASSPFGPGSYEQYF. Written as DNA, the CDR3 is TGCGCCAGCAGCCCCTTCGGTCCGGGCTCCTACGAGCAGTACTTC.

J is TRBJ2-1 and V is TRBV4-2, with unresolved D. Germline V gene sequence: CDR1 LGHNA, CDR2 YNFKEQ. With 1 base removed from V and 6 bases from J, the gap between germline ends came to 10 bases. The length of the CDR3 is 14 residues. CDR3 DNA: TGTGCCAGCAGCCAAGCAAGTCGGCCCAATGAGCAGTTCTTC. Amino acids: CASSQASRPNEQFF.